Presented here are 30 T cell receptor beta chains from one specimen sequenced in a study of cytotoxic CD8 clonotypes in ibrutinib-treated CLL. Clones were sequenced by immunoSEQ multiplex PCR, and TCRdb holds only the in-frame ones, with some missing. Of approximately 190,000 clones in the sample, more than 65% were seen once. The sample in question was PBMCs, obtained after 12 months of ibrutinib treatment. These receptors were obtained from a human donor with chronic lymphocytic leukemia.

The count of this clone is one. The chain carries TRBV7-2 and TRBJ2-3; D remains unclear. The V end lost 3 bases, the J end lost 3 bases, and 7 bases lay between the germline ends. Germline CDR1 reads SGHTA; CDR2 reads FQGNSA. The CDR3 runs to 13 residues. DNA of the CDR3: TGTGCCAGCAGCTTGGGTTTGACAGATACGCAGTATTTT. The encoded protein is CASSLGLTDTQYF.

This clone was picked up a small number of times. The CDR3 DNA reads as TGTGCCAGCAGCGGGCAGGGGTCCTACAATGAGCAGTTCTTC. Its translation: CASSGQGSYNEQFF. The gene calls are TRBV5-4 and TRBJ2-1; D is possibly TRBD1 (6 bases). V dropped 4 bases and J dropped 1 base, with 9 bases sitting between them. Germline V lookup: CDR1 SGHNT, CDR2 YYREEE (reference sequence). CDR3 length: 14 residues.

The V call is TRBV6-5, the J call TRBJ2-7; D might be TRBD1 (6 bases). Germline assignment: CDR1 MNHEY and CDR2 SVGAGI. Trimming took 5 bases from V and 6 from J, leaving 11 bases between them. This CDR3 has 12 amino acids. CDR3 amino acids: CASSPNRVEQYF. CDR3 in DNA: TGTGCCAGCAGTCCTAACAGGGTCGAGCAGTACTTC.

This clone has at least ten counts. The chain uses TRBV27 and TRBJ2-7, with TRBD1 matching over 10 bases. With 5 bases clipped from V and 5 bases from J, the junction kept 9 bases outside the gene matches. Germline CDR1 reads MNHEY; CDR2 reads SMNVEV (reference sequence). This CDR3 region has 15 residues. The CDR3 bases are TGTGCCAGCAGTACCAGACAGGGGGCTGGGAACGAGCAGTACTTC. Its protein is CASSTRQGAGNEQYF.

This clone has a single count. The chain links TRBV27 to TRBJ2-1, with 8 nucleotides matching TRBD2. V was pared by 6 bases and J by 0 bases, with 7 bases of the junction left unmatched. The CDR3 has 16 amino acids. Germline CDR1 MNHEY, CDR2 SMNVEV (reference sequence). CDR3 nucleotides: TGTGCCAGCAGGTCTAGCGGGTCGAGCTCCTACAATGAGCAGTTCTTC. Protein: CASRSSGSSSYNEQFF.

This sequence joins TRBV28 and TRBJ1-2; D gene ambiguous. The CDR3 is 13 amino acids. V shed 2 bases and J shed 7 bases, with 11 bases lying between them. The germline CDR1 and CDR2 sequences are MDHEN and SYDVKM. This CDR3 reads CASSLPTDVGYTF. Here the CDR3 DNA reads TGTGCCAGCAGTTTACCGACGGATGTTGGCTACACCTTC.

Only one count was recorded for this clone. V gene TRBV7-2 combines with J gene TRBJ2-5; 9 bases line up with TRBD2. CDR1 is SGHTA, CDR2 FQGNSA, per germline. With V trimmed by 3 bases and J by 5 bases, 4 bases remained unmatched. The CDR3 has 14 residues. DNA of the CDR3: TGTGCCAGCAGCTTGGGACTAGCCTCGGAGACCCAGTACTTC. Translated: CASSLGLASETQYF.

The chain joins TRBV7-8 to TRBJ2-5; 13 bases agree with TRBD2. Trimming removed 5 bases from V and 4 bases from J; junction bases left unmatched: 4. CDR3 length: 15 residues. Germline V gives CDR1 SGHVS, CDR2 FQNEAQ. CDR3: CASSTRTSGGETQYF. The CDR3 DNA reads TGTGCCAGCAGCACCCGGACTAGCGGGGGAGAGACCCAGTACTTC.

The gene calls are TRBV28 and TRBJ1-1, with D hard to call. Trimming shortened V by 7 bases and J by 1 base, and 16 bases separated the two germline ends. The CDR3 extends over 15 amino acids. CDR1 MDHEN and CDR2 SYDVKM come from the germline V gene. The CDR3 nucleotides read TGTGCCAGCACCCCAGGCCTGCCGACGAACACTGAAGCTTTCTTT. Its protein is CASTPGLPTNTEAFF.

This chain joins TRBV28 and TRBJ2-5; D is uncertain. The CDR3 has 13 residues. Germline V CDR1 and CDR2: MDHEN, SYDVKM. Deletions cut 6 bases from V and 5 bases from J, with 13 bases between. This CDR3 reads CASRPAVPETQYF. The CDR3 nucleotides are TGTGCCAGCAGACCCGCGGTCCCGGAGACCCAGTACTTC.

The CDR3 region is CASSPGQGPQYEQYF. The CDR3 coding sequence is TGTGCCAGCAGCCCTGGACAGGGACCTCAATACGAGCAGTACTTC. This chain links TRBV5-6 with TRBJ2-7; TRBD1 matches 8 bases. V lost 4 bases and J lost 4; bases outside the gene matches: 10. The CDR3 extends over 15 amino acids. The germline gives CDR1 SGHDT, CDR2 YYEEEE.

For the CDR3, the DNA is TGCGCCAGCAGCTTGTACTCTAGGGGGACGAACAATGAGCAGTTCTTC. Its translation is CASSLYSRGTNNEQFF. The V gene is TRBV5-1, the J gene TRBJ2-1; D is possibly TRBD1 (6 bases). Per the germline V gene, CDR1 is SGHRS and CDR2 is YFSETQ. This CDR3 has 16 residues. V gave up 1 base and J gave up 5 bases, with 16 bases separating them. Filled out from reference TRBV5-1 and TRBJ2-1, the complete variable domain reads KAGVTQTPRYLIKTRGQQVTLSCSPISGHRSVSWYQQTPGQGLQFLFEYFSETQRNKGNFPGRFSGRQFSNSRSEMNVSTLELGDSALYLCASSLYSRGTNNEQFFGPGTRLTVL.

This rearrangement joins TRBV9 to TRBJ1-3, with no clear D. Germline CDR1 and CDR2: SGDLS and YYNGEE. Deletions cut 1 base from V and 0 bases from J, with 2 bases between. This CDR3 contains 13 residues. The CDR3 sequence: CASSVSSGNTIYF. CDR3 nucleotides: TGTGCCAGCAGCGTAAGCTCTGGAAACACCATATATTTT.

V gene TRBV5-1 combines with J gene TRBJ2-2, with D unclear. CDR3 length: 13 amino acids. V gave up 0 bases and J gave up 4 bases, with 4 bases separating them. CDR1 is SGHRS and CDR2 is YFSETQ in the germline V gene. Written as DNA, the CDR3 is TGCGCCAGCAGCTTGGGGAGCACCGGGGAGCTGTTTTTT. Protein product: CASSLGSTGELFF.

This clone was observed a handful of times. The chain joins TRBV5-1 to TRBJ2-7; D tentatively reads TRBD1 or TRBD2 (5 bases each). This CDR3 spans 13 amino acids. The germline V gene encodes CDR1 SGHRS and CDR2 YFSETQ. V dropped 0 bases and J dropped 6 bases, with 10 bases sitting between them. The CDR3 spells CASSLGRQGEQYF. The CDR3 region has the DNA TGCGCCAGCAGCTTGGGGAGGCAGGGCGAGCAGTACTTC.

The chain carries TRBV5-8 and TRBJ2-1; TRBD1 might be the D (6 bases). The V gene's germline CDR1 is SGHTS and CDR2 YDEGEE. V was cut by 4 bases and J by 0 bases, with 11 bases left in between. The CDR3 has 15 amino acids. DNA for the CDR3: TGTGCCAGCAGCCTACAGGGACGCTCCTACAATGAGCAGTTCTTC. This sequence encodes CASSLQGRSYNEQFF.

This clone was seen only once. The chain employs TRBV29-1 and TRBJ2-5; tentative D call: TRBD2 (5 bases). The length of the CDR3 is 13 residues. V lost 5 bases and J lost 5, with 15 bases in between. CDR1 and CDR2 from the germline V gene are SQVTM and ANQGSEA. The CDR3 region is CSVSEGNGETQYF. CDR3 nucleotide sequence: TGCAGCGTTAGTGAGGGCAACGGGGAGACCCAGTACTTC. The whole variable domain, filled in from reference TRBV29-1 and TRBJ2-5, reads SAVISQKPSRDICQRGTSLTIQCQVDSQVTMMFWYRQQPGQSLTLIATANQGSEATYESGFVIDKFPISRPNLTFSTLTVSNMSPEDSSIYLCSVSEGNGETQYFGPGTRLLVL.

The chain joins TRBV4-3 to TRBJ2-7, with D perhaps matching TRBD1 or TRBD2 (6 bases each). The CDR3 length is 18 residues. Trimming removed 4 bases at V and 1 base at J, with 23 bases between. Germline CDR1 reads LGHNA; CDR2 reads YSLEER. The CDR3, as DNA: TGCGCCAGCAGCCCAGGGATAGAAGCAGGGGACTTTTCCTACGAGCAGTACTTC. Translated: CASSPGIEAGDFSYEQYF.

The table lists this clone with a few counts. The genes are TRBV7-8 and TRBJ2-1; D is undetermined. This CDR3 contains 13 residues. V dropped 5 bases and J dropped 5 bases, with 10 bases sitting between them. Per the germline V gene, CDR1 is SGHVS and CDR2 is FQNEAQ. In DNA, the CDR3 is TGTGCCAGCAGCCTCTCCATTAACAATGAGCAGTTCTTC. Translation gives CASSLSINNEQFF.

The chain links TRBV28 to TRBJ1-3, with a tentative D call TRBD1 (6 bases). Germline CDR1 is MDHEN and CDR2 is SYDVKM. The CDR3 extends over 16 amino acids. Trimming took off 4 bases at V and 3 bases at J, with 16 bases between the two ends. The CDR3 DNA reads as TGTGCCAGCAGTTCCTACAGGGAGGTGGGTGGAAACACCATATATTTT. It is translated as CASSSYREVGGNTIYF.

This chain connects TRBV7-2 to TRBJ2-7; no clear D. Germline values: CDR1 SGHTA, CDR2 FQGNSA. The CDR3 loop spans 13 amino acids. Trimming left V 1 base short and J 3 bases short, with 7 bases between. The CDR3 sequence: CASSLGGYYEQYF. The CDR3 DNA reads TGTGCCAGCAGCTTAGGTGGATACTACGAGCAGTACTTC.

The genes are TRBV9 and TRBJ2-2; a weak D match, TRBD2 (5 bases). Trimming left V 4 bases short and J 6 bases short, with 16 bases between. In germline, CDR1 is SGDLS, CDR2 YYNGEE. The CDR3 length is 15 residues. The CDR3 reads CASSIGLMRAGELFF. CDR3 DNA: TGTGCCAGCAGCATTGGACTCATGCGGGCCGGGGAGCTGTTTTTT.

This chain links TRBV14 with TRBJ2-1; D not certain. CDR3 length: 12 residues. Germline loops: CDR1 SGHDN, CDR2 FVKESK. Deletions cut 8 bases from V and 8 bases from J, with 13 bases between. This chain's CDR3 is CASAPGNDEQFF. Written as DNA, the CDR3 is TGTGCCAGCGCTCCTGGGAACGATGAGCAGTTCTTC.

This clone was seen just once. The chain uses TRBV6-1 and TRBJ2-7, with D hard to call. Germline V gives CDR1 MNHNS, CDR2 SASEGT. This CDR3 contains 12 residues. Trimming stripped 2 bases from V and 5 bases from J, with 7 bases between. The CDR3 spells CASSESTHEQYF. DNA for the CDR3: TGTGCCAGCAGTGAAAGTACTCACGAGCAGTACTTC.

Notes on this clone: Different DNA sequences within this sample yield the same CDR3. This chain joins TRBV4-2 and TRBJ2-5, with 7 bases aligning to TRBD2. Trimming took 0 bases from V and 4 from J; bases not matched to a gene: 5. Germline CDR1 is LGHNA and CDR2 is YNFKEQ. CDR3 length: 15 amino acids. Here the CDR3 reads CASSQDWGGGETQYF. CDR3 nucleotides: TGTGCCAGCAGCCAAGATTGGGGGGGAGGAGAGACCCAGTACTTC.

The rearrangement joins TRBV9 to TRBJ1-1; D is perhaps TRBD1 (5 bases). Germline-derived CDR1 and CDR2 are SGDLS and YYNGEE. Trimming removed 2 bases at V and 0 bases at J, with 11 bases between. This CDR3 is built from 15 residues. Written as DNA, the CDR3 is TGTGCCAGCAGCGTCCCAGGGAACATGAACACTGAAGCTTTCTTT. The encoded protein is CASSVPGNMNTEAFF.

The V call is TRBV19, the J call TRBJ1-5; the D gene is possibly TRBD1 (6 bases). Germline values: CDR1 LNHDA, CDR2 SQIVND (reference sequence). V was trimmed by 1 base and J by 3 bases, leaving 10 bases between them. The CDR3 length is 15 residues. The CDR3 DNA sequence: TGTGCCAGTAGTATAGGAAGGACAGCCAATCAGCCCCAGCATTTT. This encodes CASSIGRTANQPQHF. The variable domain in full, completed from reference TRBV19 and TRBJ1-5, reads DGGITQSPKYLFRKEGQNVTLSCEQNLNHDAMYWYRQDPGQGLRLIYYSQIVNDFQKGDIAEGYSVSREKKESFPLTVTSAQKNPTAFYLCASSIGRTANQPQHFGDGTRLSIL.

The chain carries TRBV29-1 and TRBJ2-3; 8 nucleotides align to TRBD2. The V gene's germline CDR1 is SQVTM and CDR2 ANQGSEA. The CDR3 is 17 amino acids. Trimming cost V 2 bases and J 0 bases; bases outside gene matches: 10. In nucleotides, the CDR3 is TGCAGCGTTGAATCAGGGTGGACTAGCCTAAGCACAGATACGCAGTATTTT. Protein product: CSVESGWTSLSTDTQYF.

This rearrangement joins TRBV27 to TRBJ1-1, with TRBD1 identical over 8 bases. CDR1 MNHEY and CDR2 SMNVEV come from the germline V gene (reference sequence). The CDR3 is 16 residues long. The trim removed 3 bases at V and 2 bases at J, leaving 8 bases unmatched. The CDR3, as DNA: TGTGCCAGCAGTTTGGGCAGGGGGCGAGTAAACACTGAAGCTTTCTTT. Translation: CASSLGRGRVNTEAFF.

The chain combines TRBV14 with TRBJ2-2, with D possibly TRBD1 on 6 matching bases. This CDR3 spans 14 amino acids. Germline CDR1 and CDR2: SGHDN and FVKESK. The V and J ends lost 3 bases and 8 bases respectively, with 13 bases between them. This CDR3 is CASSHRGLGGELFF. CDR3 in DNA: TGTGCCAGCAGCCACAGGGGCCTCGGGGGGGAGCTGTTTTTT. The full variable domain, with the rest looked up from reference TRBV14 and TRBJ2-2, is EAGVTQFPSHSVIEKGQTVTLRCDPISGHDNLYWYRRVMGKEIKFLLHFVKESKQDESGMPNNRFLAERTGGTYSTLKVQPAELEDSGVYFCASSHRGLGGELFFGEGSRLTVL.